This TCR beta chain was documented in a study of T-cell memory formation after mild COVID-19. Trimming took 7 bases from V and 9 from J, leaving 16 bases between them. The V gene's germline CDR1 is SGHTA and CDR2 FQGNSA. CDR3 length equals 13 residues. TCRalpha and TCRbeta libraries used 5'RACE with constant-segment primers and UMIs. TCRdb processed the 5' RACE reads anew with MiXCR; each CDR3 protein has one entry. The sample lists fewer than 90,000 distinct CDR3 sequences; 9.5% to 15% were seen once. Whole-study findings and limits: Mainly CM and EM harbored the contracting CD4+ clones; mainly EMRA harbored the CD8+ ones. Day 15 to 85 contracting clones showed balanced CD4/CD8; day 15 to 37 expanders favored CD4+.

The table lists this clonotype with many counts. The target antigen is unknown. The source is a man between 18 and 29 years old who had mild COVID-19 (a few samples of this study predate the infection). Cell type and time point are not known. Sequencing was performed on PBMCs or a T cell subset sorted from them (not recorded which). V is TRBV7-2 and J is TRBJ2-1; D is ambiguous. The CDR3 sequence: CASTPSSSGEQFF. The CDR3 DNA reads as TGTGCCAGCACCCCATCCAGCTCCGGTGAGCAGTTCTTC.